This TCR beta chain was captured in a study of lymphopenia after photon versus proton radiotherapy (dated by TCRdb to the late 2010s). Turning to the overall study: In patients with gastrointestinal tumors who developed high-grade lymphopenia, the study compared the immunological effects of photon radiation therapy with those of proton radiation therapy. The cohort included 20 patients with gastrointestinal tumors who developed lymphopenia after receiving either photon or proton therapy. The goal of the study was to characterize the differences between the two radiation modalities in how they affect the immune system.

Points on this clone: What this receptor recognizes is not known. Nothing much larger sits one base from this clone, and base qualities are not available.

Library creation used the immunoSEQ multiplex PCR assay. T cell repertoires were profiled by deep sequencing of rearranged TCR beta loci, alongside multiparametric flow cytometry. In its TCRdb copy, this immuneACCESS table keeps in-frame sequences only and misses some clones. Where compared with another copy, unresolved V genes explain less than half of these, and the others have no known cause. The sample records approximately 25,000 clones, around four fifths of which are singletons. The ten largest account for about 20% of the sample. From the cysteine through the phenylalanine, the CDR3 covers 12 amino acids. The read is trimmed to its CDR3 DNA, 36 bases read in frame from base 1. V is reduced by 0 bases and J by 6 bases, leaving a spacing of 7 bases between them. According to the germline V gene, CDR1 reads SGHRS and CDR2 reads YFSETQ. The full study reports these points: Proton-treated patients stayed relatively stable during treatment, while photon-treated patients lost naive T cells and TCR diversity and gained effector/memory populations. After the lymphocyte count nadir, oligoclonal expansion, especially of CD8+ Temra cells, was observed in photon-treated repertoires, and the drop in diversity was driven by this expansion. The survival association was examined only in patients who died, and the authors described better survival with proton therapy as a possibility, not as a demonstrated result. Across the cohort, an inverse correlation was found between a larger post-nadir drop in TCR diversity and overall survival time among patients who died.

The sequencing used peripheral blood, collected from a patient treated with proton-based radiotherapy. This chain joins TRBV5-1 to TRBJ2-7; a weak D assignment points to TRBD2 (5 bases agree). This receptor was obtained from a woman between 65 and 79 years old with pancreatic cancer. The CDR3 here reads CASSLGGREQYF. The sequenced DNA: TGCGCCAGCAGCTTGGGCGGGCGCGAGCAGTACTTC.